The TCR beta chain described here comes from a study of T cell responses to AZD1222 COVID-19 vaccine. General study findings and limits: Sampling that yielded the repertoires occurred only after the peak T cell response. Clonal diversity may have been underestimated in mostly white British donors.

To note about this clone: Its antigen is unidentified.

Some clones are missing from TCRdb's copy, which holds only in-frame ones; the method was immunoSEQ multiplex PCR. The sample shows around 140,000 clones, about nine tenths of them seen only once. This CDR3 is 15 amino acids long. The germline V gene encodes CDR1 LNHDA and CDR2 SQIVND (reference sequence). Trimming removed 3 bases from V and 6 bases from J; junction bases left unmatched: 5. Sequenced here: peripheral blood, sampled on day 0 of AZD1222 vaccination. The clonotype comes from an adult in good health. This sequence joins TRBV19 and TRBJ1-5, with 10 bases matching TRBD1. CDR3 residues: CASSMGQGSVQPQHF. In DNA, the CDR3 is TGTGCCAGTAGTATGGGACAGGGGTCGGTTCAGCCCCAGCATTTT. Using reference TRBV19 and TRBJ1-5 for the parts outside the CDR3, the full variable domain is DGGITQSPKYLFRKEGQNVTLSCEQNLNHDAMYWYRQDPGQGLRLIYYSQIVNDFQKGDIAEGYSVSREKKESFPLTVTSAQKNPTAFYLCASSMGQGSVQPQHFGDGTRLSIL.